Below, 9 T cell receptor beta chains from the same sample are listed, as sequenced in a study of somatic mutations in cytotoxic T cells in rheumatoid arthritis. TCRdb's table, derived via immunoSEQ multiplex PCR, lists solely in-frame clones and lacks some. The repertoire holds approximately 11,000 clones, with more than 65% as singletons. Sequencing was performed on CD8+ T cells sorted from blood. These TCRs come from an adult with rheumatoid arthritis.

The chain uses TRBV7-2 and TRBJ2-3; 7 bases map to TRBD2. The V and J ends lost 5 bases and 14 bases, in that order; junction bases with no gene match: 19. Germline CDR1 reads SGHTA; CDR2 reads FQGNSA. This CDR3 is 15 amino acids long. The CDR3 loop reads CASSPWSERGSERYF. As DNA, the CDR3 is TGTGCCAGCAGCCCATGGAGCGAGCGGGGTTCGGAGCGGTATTTT.

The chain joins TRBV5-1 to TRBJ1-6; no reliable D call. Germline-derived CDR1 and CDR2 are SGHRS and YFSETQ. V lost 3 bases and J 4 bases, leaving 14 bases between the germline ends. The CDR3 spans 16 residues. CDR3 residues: CASSSGGRQYNSPLHF. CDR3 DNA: TGCGCCAGCAGCTCAGGAGGGAGGCAGTATAATTCACCCCTCCACTTT.

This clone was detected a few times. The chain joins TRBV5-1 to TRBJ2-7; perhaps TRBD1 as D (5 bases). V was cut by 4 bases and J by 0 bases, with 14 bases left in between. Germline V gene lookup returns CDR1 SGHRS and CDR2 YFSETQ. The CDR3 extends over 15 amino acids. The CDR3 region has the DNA TGCGCCAGCAGCGCTGAACCGACAGTCTCCTACGAGCAGTACTTC. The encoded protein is CASSAEPTVSYEQYF.

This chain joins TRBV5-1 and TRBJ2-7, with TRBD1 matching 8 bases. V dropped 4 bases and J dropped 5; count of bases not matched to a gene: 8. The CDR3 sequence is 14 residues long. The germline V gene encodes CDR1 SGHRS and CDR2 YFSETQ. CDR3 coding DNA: TGCGCCAGCAGCACAGGACAGGGTTTGGACGAGCAGTACTTC. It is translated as CASSTGQGLDEQYF.

The CDR3: CASSFASYEQYF. In nucleotides, the CDR3 is TGTGCCAGCAGCTTTGCGTCGTACGAGCAGTACTTC. The rearrangement joins TRBV6-1 to TRBJ2-7; no clear D gene. The germline V gene encodes CDR1 MNHNS and CDR2 SASEGT. The CDR3 consists of 12 residues. V was cut by 6 bases and J by 4 bases, with 10 bases left in between.

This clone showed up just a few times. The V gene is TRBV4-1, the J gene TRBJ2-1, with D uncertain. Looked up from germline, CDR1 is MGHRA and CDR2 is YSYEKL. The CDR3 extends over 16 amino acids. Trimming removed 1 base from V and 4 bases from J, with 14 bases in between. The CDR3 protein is CASSQGRSFGYNEQFF. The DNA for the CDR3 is TGCGCCAGCAGCCAAGGCCGGAGCTTCGGGTACAATGAGCAGTTCTTC.

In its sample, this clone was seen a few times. CDR3 residues: CASSPGLDRVNEKLFF. DNA for the CDR3: TGTGCCAGCAGCCCGGGCCTGGACAGGGTAAATGAAAAACTGTTTTTT. The genes are TRBV4-2 and TRBJ1-4; 8 bases are a match to TRBD1. Trimming took 4 bases from V and 5 from J; bases not matched to a gene: 9. Germline CDR1 is LGHNA and CDR2 is YNFKEQ. This CDR3 spans 16 amino acids.

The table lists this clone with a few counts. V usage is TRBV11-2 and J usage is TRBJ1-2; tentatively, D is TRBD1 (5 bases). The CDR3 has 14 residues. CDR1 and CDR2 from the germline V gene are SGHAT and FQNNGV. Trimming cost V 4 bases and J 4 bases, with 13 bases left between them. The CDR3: CASSYLGHIYGYTF. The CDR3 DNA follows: TGTGCCAGCAGCTACCTAGGACACATCTATGGCTACACCTTC.

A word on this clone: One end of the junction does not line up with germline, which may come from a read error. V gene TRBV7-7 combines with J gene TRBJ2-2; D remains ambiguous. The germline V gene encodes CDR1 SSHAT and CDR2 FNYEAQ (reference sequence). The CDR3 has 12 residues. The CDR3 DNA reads TGTGCTAGCAGCTTTGGCACCGGGGAGCTGTTTTTT. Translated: CASSFGTGELFF.